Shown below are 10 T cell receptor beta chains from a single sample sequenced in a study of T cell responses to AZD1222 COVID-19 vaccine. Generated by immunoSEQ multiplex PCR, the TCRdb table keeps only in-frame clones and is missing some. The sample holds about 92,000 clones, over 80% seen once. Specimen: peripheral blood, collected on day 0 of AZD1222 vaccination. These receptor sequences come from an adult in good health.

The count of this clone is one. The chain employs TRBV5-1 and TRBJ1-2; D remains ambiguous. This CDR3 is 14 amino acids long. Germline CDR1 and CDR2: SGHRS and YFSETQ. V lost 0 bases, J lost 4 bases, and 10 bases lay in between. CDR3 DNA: TGCGCCAGCAGCTTGGGAGGGAACTCCTATGGCTACACCTTC. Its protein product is CASSLGGNSYGYTF.

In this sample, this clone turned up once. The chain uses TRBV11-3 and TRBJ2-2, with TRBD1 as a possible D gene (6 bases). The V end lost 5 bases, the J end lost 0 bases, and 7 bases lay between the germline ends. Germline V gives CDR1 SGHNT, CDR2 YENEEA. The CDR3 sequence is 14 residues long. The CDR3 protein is CASSRTANTGELFF. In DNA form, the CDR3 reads TGTGCCAGCAGCCGGACAGCGAACACCGGGGAGCTGTTTTTT.

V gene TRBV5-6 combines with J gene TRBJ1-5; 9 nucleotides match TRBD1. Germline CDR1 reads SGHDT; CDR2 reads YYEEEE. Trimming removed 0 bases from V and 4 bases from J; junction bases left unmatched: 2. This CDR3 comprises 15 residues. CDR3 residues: CASSLGDRDNQPQHF. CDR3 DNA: TGTGCCAGCAGCTTGGGGGACAGGGATAATCAGCCCCAGCATTTT.

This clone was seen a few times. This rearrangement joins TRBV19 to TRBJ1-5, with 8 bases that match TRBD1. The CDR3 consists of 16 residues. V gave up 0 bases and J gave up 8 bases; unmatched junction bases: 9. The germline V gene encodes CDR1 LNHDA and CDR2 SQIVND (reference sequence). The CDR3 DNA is TGTGCCAGTAGTATAGAGGCAGGGGGCTGGGTGAAGCCCCAGCATTTT. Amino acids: CASSIEAGGWVKPQHF.

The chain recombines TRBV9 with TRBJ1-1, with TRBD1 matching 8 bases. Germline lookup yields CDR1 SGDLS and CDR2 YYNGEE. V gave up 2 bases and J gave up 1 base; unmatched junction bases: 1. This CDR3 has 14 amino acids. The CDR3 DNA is TGTGCCAGCAGCGTCGGGACAGGGAACACTGAAGCTTTCTTT. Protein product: CASSVGTGNTEAFF.

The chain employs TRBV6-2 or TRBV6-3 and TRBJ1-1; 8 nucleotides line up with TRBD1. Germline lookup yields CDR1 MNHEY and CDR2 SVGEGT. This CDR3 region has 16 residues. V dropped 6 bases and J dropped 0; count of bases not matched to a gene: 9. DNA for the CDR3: TGTGCCAGCAGCCACCGGACAGGGCGCATGAACACTGAAGCTTTCTTT. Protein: CASSHRTGRMNTEAFF.

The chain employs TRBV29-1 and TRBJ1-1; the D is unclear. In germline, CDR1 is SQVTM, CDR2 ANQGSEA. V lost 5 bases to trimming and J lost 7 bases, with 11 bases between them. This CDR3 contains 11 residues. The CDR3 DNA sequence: TGCAGCGTTCAAGCGGTTGGTGAAGCTTTCTTT. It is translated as CSVQAVGEAFF.

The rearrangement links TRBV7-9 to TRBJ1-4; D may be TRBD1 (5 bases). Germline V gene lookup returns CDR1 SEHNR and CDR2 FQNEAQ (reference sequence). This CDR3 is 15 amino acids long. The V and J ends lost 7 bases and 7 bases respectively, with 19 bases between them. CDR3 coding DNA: TGTGCCAGCACCCCATACCGACAGAAGGCTGAAAAACTGTTTTTT. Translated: CASTPYRQKAEKLFF.

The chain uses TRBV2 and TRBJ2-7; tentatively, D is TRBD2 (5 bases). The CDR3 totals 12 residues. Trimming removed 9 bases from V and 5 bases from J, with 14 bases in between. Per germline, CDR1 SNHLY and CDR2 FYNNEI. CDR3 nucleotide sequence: TGTGCCAGTCGTGGACTTAAGGACGAGCAGTACTTC. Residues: CASRGLKDEQYF. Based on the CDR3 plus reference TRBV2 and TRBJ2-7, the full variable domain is EPEVTQTPSHQVTQMGQEVILRCVPISNHLYFYWYRQILGQKVEFLVSFYNNEISEKSEIFDDQFSVERPDGSNFTLKIRSTKLEDSAMYFCASRGLKDEQYFGPGTRLTVT.

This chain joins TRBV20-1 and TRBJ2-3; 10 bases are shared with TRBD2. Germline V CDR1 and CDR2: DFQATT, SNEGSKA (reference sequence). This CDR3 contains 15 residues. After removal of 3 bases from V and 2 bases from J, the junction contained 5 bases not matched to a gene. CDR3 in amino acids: CSASPAGGYTDTQYF. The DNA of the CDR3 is TGCAGTGCTAGTCCAGCGGGAGGGTACACAGATACGCAGTATTTT.